The 7 T cell receptor beta chains below were found in one sample sequenced in a study of blood T cell repertoires in COVID-19 (dated by TCRdb to between 2020 and 2021). The library was prepared using the immunoSEQ multiplex PCR assay. Sourced from immuneACCESS, this table was stored by TCRdb with only in-frame sequences that have V and J called. A share of the clones is absent; for the studies checked, an unresolved V gene accounts for under half, and the remainder has no known explanation. This sample is represented by 350,000 or so clones; 92% of them were singletons. Approximately 17% of the sample is taken by the ten largest. Material: PBMCs or T cells enriched from blood (not recorded which). The receptors were sampled from a woman aged 30 to 39 who had recovered from COVID-19.

The chain combines TRBV28 with TRBJ2-2, with D perhaps matching TRBD1 (5 bases). CDR1 is MDHEN, CDR2 SYDVKM, per germline. The CDR3 length is 14 residues. V was trimmed by 7 bases and J by 5 bases, leaving 14 bases between them. CDR3 protein: CASKFGAETGELFF. CDR3 sequence (DNA): TGTGCCAGCAAGTTTGGGGCAGAGACCGGGGAGCTGTTTTTT.

The chain has TRBV4-2 and TRBJ1-2; maybe TRBD1 (5 bases). V was pared by 1 base and J by 6 bases, with 15 bases between. CDR1 is LGHNA, CDR2 YNFKEQ, per germline. CDR3 length: 15 residues. The CDR3 reads CASSQAEVGGHGYTF. The CDR3 DNA reads TGTGCCAGCAGCCAAGCAGAGGTCGGGGGTCATGGCTACACCTTC.

J is TRBJ1-4 and V is TRBV28; a possible D gene is TRBD1 (5 bases). This CDR3 has 15 residues. Germline CDR1 is MDHEN and CDR2 is SYDVKM. V lost 3 bases and J lost 1, with 9 bases in between. CDR3 protein: CASSFRGITNEKLFF. DNA of the CDR3: TGTGCCAGCAGTTTTCGGGGGATAACTAATGAAAAACTGTTTTTT.

The rearrangement joins TRBV19 to TRBJ1-5; no definite D call. This CDR3 has 16 residues. Between the trimmed V and J ends, which lost 1 base and 1 base, there was a span of 11 bases. Per the germline V gene, CDR1 is LNHDA and CDR2 is SQIVND (reference sequence). The CDR3 nucleotides read TGTGCCAGTAGTATAGGTCCGGCGGAGAGCAATCAGCCCCAGCATTTT. This sequence encodes CASSIGPAESNQPQHF.

The rearrangement links TRBV7-2 to TRBJ1-1; 7 bases align to TRBD1. J was trimmed by 1 base and V by 5 bases; bases with no gene match: 7. Germline CDR1 is SGHTA and CDR2 is FQGNSA. CDR3 length: 15 amino acids. The CDR3, as DNA: TGTGCCAGCAGCGCGTCGGGACAGCAGAACACTGAAGCTTTCTTT. Translated, it gives CASSASGQQNTEAFF.

The CDR3 sequence: CASSVTGGMNTEAFF. CDR3 DNA sequence: TGTGCCAGCAGCGTCACAGGTGGTATGAACACTGAAGCTTTCTTT. The V and J genes are TRBV11-3 and TRBJ1-1, with TRBD1 as a possible D gene (5 bases). The V gene lost 5 bases and the J gene lost 0 bases, with 13 bases spanning the gap. The length of the CDR3 is 15 residues. Germline CDR1 SGHNT, CDR2 YENEEA.

This clone is categorized as hyperexpanded. The V call is TRBV29-1, the J call TRBJ2-1; 9 bases agree with TRBD1. After removal of 7 bases from V and 6 bases from J, the junction contained 4 bases not matched to a gene. This CDR3 has 12 amino acids. Per the germline V gene, CDR1 is SQVTM and CDR2 is ANQGSEA. The CDR3 DNA follows: TGCAGCGCCGGGACAGGGACCAATGAGCAGTTCTTC. Amino acids: CSAGTGTNEQFF.